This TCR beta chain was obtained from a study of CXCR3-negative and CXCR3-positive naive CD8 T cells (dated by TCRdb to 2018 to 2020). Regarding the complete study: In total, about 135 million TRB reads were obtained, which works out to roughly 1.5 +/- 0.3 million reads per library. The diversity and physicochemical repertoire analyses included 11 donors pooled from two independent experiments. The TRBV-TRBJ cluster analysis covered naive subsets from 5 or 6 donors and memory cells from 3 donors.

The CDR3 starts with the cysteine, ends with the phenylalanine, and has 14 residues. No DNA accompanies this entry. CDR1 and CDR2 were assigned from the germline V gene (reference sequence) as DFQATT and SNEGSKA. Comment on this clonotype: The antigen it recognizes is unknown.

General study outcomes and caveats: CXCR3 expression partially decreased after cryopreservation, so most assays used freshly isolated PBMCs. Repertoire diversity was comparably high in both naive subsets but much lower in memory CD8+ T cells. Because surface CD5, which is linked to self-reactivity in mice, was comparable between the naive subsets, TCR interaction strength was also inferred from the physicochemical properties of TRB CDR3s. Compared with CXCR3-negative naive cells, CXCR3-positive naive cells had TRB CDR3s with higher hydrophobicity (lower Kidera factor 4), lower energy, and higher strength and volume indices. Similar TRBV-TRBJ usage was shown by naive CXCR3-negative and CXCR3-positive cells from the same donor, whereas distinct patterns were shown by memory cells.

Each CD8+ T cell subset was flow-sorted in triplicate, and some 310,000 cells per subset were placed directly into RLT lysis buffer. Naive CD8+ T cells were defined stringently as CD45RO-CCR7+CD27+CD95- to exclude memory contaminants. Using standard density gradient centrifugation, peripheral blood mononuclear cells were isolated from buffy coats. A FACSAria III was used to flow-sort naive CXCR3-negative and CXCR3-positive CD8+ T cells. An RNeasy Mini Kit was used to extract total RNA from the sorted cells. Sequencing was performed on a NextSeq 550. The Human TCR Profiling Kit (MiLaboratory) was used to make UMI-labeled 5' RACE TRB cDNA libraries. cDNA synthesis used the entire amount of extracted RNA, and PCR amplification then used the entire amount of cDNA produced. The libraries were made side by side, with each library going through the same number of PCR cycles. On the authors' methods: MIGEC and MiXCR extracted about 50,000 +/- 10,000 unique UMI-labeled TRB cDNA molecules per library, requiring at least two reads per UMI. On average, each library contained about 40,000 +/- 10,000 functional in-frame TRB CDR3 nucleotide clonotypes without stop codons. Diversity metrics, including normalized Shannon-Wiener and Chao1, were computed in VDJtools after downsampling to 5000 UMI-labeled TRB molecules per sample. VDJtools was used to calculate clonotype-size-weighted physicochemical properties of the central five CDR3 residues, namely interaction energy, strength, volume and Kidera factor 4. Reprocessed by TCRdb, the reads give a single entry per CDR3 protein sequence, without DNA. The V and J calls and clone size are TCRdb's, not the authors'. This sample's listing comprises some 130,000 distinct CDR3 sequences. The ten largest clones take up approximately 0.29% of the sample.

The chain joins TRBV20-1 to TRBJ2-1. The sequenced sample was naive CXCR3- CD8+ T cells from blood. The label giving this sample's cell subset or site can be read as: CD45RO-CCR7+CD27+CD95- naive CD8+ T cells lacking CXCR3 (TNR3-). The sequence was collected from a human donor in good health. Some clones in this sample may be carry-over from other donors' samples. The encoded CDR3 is CSARDLVGYNEQFF.